Listed here is a single TCR beta chain. Its antigen remains unidentified. This sample is drawn from a study of blood T cells in healthy people across ages. Overall study context: Template switching picked up about one barcoded beta molecule for each two T cells. Overall study results and limits: Fewer expanded clones and more diversity marked long-lived versus aged donors.

Healthy individuals of Caucasian origin from Russia, aged roughly 6 to 100, served as donors. With a J-beta primer mix and a sample-barcoded 5' primer, a second PCR ran 7 to 11 cycles. Every cDNA molecule carried a tag from a template-switch adaptor bearing 12 random nucleotides. TCRdb reprocessed the 5' RACE reads with MiXCR, giving one entry per CDR3 protein. The table includes under 950,000 distinct CDR3 sequences, roughly 20% detected once. The sample was blood. This TCR derives from a man in his sixties or seventies in good health.

CDR3 nucleotide sequence: TGCAGCTTCCAGGGGGACGGGGGGGTGTATACTGAAGCTTTCTTT. This codes for CSFQGDGGVYTEAFF. This chain links TRBV29-1 with TRBJ1-1; TRBD1 matches at 7 bases. The CDR3 length is 15 residues. V dropped 8 bases and J dropped 5; count of bases not matched to a gene: 17. Germline values: CDR1 SQVTM, CDR2 ANQGSEA.